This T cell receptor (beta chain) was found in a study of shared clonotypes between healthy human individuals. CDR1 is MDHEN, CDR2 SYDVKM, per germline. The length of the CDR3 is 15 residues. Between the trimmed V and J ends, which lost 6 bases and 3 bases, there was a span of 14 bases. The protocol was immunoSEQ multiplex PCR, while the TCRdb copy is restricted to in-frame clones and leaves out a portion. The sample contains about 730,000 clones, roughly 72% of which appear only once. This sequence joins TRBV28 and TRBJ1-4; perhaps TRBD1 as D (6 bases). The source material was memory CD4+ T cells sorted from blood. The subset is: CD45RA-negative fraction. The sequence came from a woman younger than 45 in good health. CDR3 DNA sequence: TGTGCCAGCAGGCCTTGGGACAACTCTAATGAAAAACTGTTTTTT. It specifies CASRPWDNSNEKLFF. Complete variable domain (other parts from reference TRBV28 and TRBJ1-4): DVKVTQSSRYLVKRTGEKVFLECVQDMDHENMFWYRQDPGLGLRLIYFSYDVKMKEKGDIPEGYSVSREKKERFSLILESASTNQTSMYLCASRPWDNSNEKLFFGSGTQLSVL.